Below, 12 T cell receptor beta chains from the same sample are listed, as sequenced in a study of glioma-infiltrating T cells after dendritic cell vaccination. Profiling relied on immunoSEQ multiplex PCR, and the TCRdb table lists in-frame clones only, not all of them. This table holds about 99,000 clones, over 80% found once. Time point indicated: after dendritic cell vaccination, including at tumor progression/relapse. The source was blood, collected after dendritic cell vaccination. Receptor source: a human donor with glioblastoma.

V is TRBV5-1 and J is TRBJ1-2, with TRBD1 as a possible D gene (5 bases). CDR1 SGHRS and CDR2 YFSETQ come from the germline V gene. This CDR3 spans 13 amino acids. Trimming took off 3 bases at V and 8 bases at J, with 14 bases between the two ends. CDR3 residues: CASSSRQIGGYTF. The CDR3 nucleotides are TGCGCCAGCAGCTCCCGACAGATTGGGGGCTACACCTTC.

This rearrangement joins TRBV18 to TRBJ1-5, with TRBD1 matching over 7 bases. Germline assignment: CDR1 KGHSH and CDR2 LQKENI. V lost 3 bases to trimming and J lost 7 bases; unmatched junction nucleotides: 12. The CDR3 runs 16 residues. CDR3 in amino acids: CASSPQEEGAGQPQHF. CDR3 nucleotide sequence: TGTGCCAGCTCACCCCAGGAGGAGGGGGCAGGACAGCCCCAGCATTTT. The full variable domain, with the rest looked up from reference TRBV18 and TRBJ1-5, is NAGVMQNPRHLVRRRGQEARLRCSPMKGHSHVYWYRQLPEEGLKFMVYLQKENIIDESGMPKERFSAEFPKEGPSILRIQQVVRGDSAAYFCASSPQEEGAGQPQHFGDGTRLSIL.

The V gene is TRBV10-3, the J gene TRBJ2-7; maybe TRBD2 (5 bases). Germline V CDR1 and CDR2: ENHRY, SYGVKD. The CDR3 is 12 amino acids. Trimming pared 9 bases from V and 2 bases from J, leaving 11 bases between. The CDR3 coding sequence is TGTGCCATTCGGACTCCCGCCTACGAGCAGTACTTC. Its protein is CAIRTPAYEQYF.

The chain recombines TRBV5-1 with TRBJ1-3, with D unresolved. Trimming stripped 2 bases from V and 0 bases from J, with 12 bases between. Per germline, CDR1 SGHRS and CDR2 YFSETQ. The CDR3 contains 16 residues. The CDR3 region has the DNA TGCGCCAGCAGCTTTGACACCGGAAGCTCTGGAAACACCATATATTTT. Translated: CASSFDTGSSGNTIYF.

V usage is TRBV29-1 and J usage is TRBJ2-7; 8 bases agree with TRBD2. J gave up 6 bases and V 6 bases, and 16 bases lay outside the gene matches. Germline assignment: CDR1 SQVTM and CDR2 ANQGSEA. The CDR3 is made up of 15 amino acids. The CDR3 protein is CSVAMTSAWDAEQYF. The CDR3 coding sequence is TGCAGCGTCGCCATGACTAGCGCTTGGGATGCCGAGCAGTACTTC.

This chain uses TRBV7-9 with TRBJ1-4; 7 nucleotides match TRBD1. The ends lost 1 base at V and 7 bases at J; junction bases unmatched: 9. From germline, CDR1 is SEHNR and CDR2 FQNEAQ (reference sequence). The CDR3 contains 16 residues. DNA for the CDR3: TGTGCCAGCAGCTTAGTAGGGGGCGCTTTCTCTGAAAAACTGTTTTTT. Translation gives CASSLVGGAFSEKLFF.

The chain recombines TRBV29-1 with TRBJ2-7, with 11 nucleotides matching TRBD1. Losses at the gene ends were 1 base for V and 2 bases for J; bases not matched to a gene: 4. The germline V gene has CDR1 SQVTM and CDR2 ANQGSEA. The CDR3 spans 15 residues. The CDR3 DNA sequence: TGCAGCGTTGAAGGGGACAGGGGGTCCCCCTACGAGCAGTACTTC. Residues: CSVEGDRGSPYEQYF.

This clone came up once. The chain recombines TRBV10-3 with TRBJ2-5, with 7 positions matching TRBD2. The CDR3 length is 16 residues. Germline-derived CDR1 and CDR2 are ENHRY and SYGVKD. Trimming at V came to 2 bases and at J to 5 bases, leaving 11 bases not matched to a gene. DNA for the CDR3: TGTGCCATCAGTGAGGTAGGGCTAGCGGTTTGGGAGACCCAGTACTTC. Protein: CAISEVGLAVWETQYF.

The chain recombines TRBV5-1 with TRBJ2-3, with 8 bases identical to TRBD2. CDR1 is SGHRS, CDR2 YFSETQ, per germline. The V gene end was trimmed by 10 bases and the J gene end by 8 bases; junction bases not matched to a gene: 3. The CDR3 consists of 10 residues. CDR3: CAVRGGTQYF. DNA of the CDR3: TGCGCCGTCCGGGGGGGTACGCAGTATTTT.

This clone was seen just once. J is TRBJ2-5 and V is TRBV5-1; 9 positions agree with TRBD1. With V trimmed by 4 bases and J by 2 bases, 9 bases remained unmatched. Germline loops: CDR1 SGHRS, CDR2 YFSETQ. This CDR3 spans 16 amino acids. CDR3 nucleotides: TGCGCCAGCAGCCCACACGGGACAGGGAAACAAGAGACCCAGTACTTC. This sequence encodes CASSPHGTGKQETQYF.

This clone was recorded a few times. The V gene is TRBV5-4, the J gene TRBJ1-2, with 7 bases matching TRBD1. The junction had 7 bases not matched to a gene; V was cut back by 1 base and J by 7 bases. This CDR3 is 14 amino acids long. Germline lookup yields CDR1 SGHNT and CDR2 YYREEE (reference sequence). CDR3 loop: CASSLKGGQGGYTF. CDR3 bases: TGTGCCAGCAGCTTGAAAGGGGGCCAAGGTGGCTACACCTTC.

The rearrangement uses TRBV5-6 and TRBJ1-1; 8 bases are a match to TRBD1. V dropped 4 bases and J dropped 8; count of bases not matched to a gene: 7. CDR3 size: 13 residues. From germline, CDR1 is SGHDT and CDR2 YYEEEE. The CDR3 sequence: CASSNPGGWEAFF. The CDR3 region has the DNA TGTGCCAGCAGCAATCCAGGGGGCTGGGAAGCTTTCTTT.